The source of this T cell receptor beta chain is a study of regulatory T cells in long-lasting Graves disease. Study-wide results and limits: The study found TRBV28, TRBJ1-2 and TRBJ2-5 favored in persistent disease.

For TCR beta, libraries came from iRepertoire HTBI primers and Arm-PCR of CDR3 regions. One entry per CDR3 protein, called by TCRdb with MiXCR from the multiplex PCR reads. The sample records hundreds of thousands of distinct CDR3 sequences, under 25% being singletons. The time point here: persistent/refractory GD, antithyroid drugs over 5 years with positive TRAb. Scientists built the TCR library using RNA that was extracted from PBMCs. The patients included were those that came from an endocrinology department in Xi'an, China. Roughly 9.9-milliliter peripheral blood samples went into EDTA tubes. This clonotype appeared a few times. Its specificity is unknown. This CDR3 is built from 17 residues. V was pared by 3 bases and J by 2 bases, with 8 bases of the junction left unmatched. The germline V gene has CDR1 MNHNS and CDR2 SASEGT.

Sequences were derived from peripheral blood mononuclear cells (PBMCs), sampled when the disease was refractory, from a patient treated with antithyroid drugs. The receptor comes from a female donor with Graves disease. The chain has TRBV6-1 and TRBJ1-3; 9 nucleotides line up with TRBD1. CDR3 loop: CASSDRGQGRTGNTIYF. In DNA form, the CDR3 reads TGTGCCAGCAGTGACAGGGGACAGGGTAGGACTGGAAACACCATATATTTT.